This T cell receptor beta chain was obtained from a study of T cell repertoires in cytomegalovirus infection. Study-level information: CMV epitopes, recently identified HLA-C-restricted and well-studied HLA-B-restricted, were used. An indication of both CMV infection and matching HLA type came from public TCR beta signatures.

The trim removed 4 bases at V and 6 bases at J, leaving 10 bases unmatched. This CDR3 spans 15 amino acids. CDR1 is SGHKS and CDR2 is YYEKEE in the germline V gene (reference sequence). Turning to this clonotype: Its antigen is undetermined.

MiXCR, run by TCRdb on the reads, gives a single entry per CDR3 protein. The profile shows around 900,000 distinct CDR3 sequences, roughly 30% of them singletons. Notes on the study in general: Based on cumulative public TCR beta family frequency, carriers of CMV plus the relevant HLA were identified. What dominated the ex vivo response were HLA-C-restricted CMV-specific TCR beta clonotypes.

The source is a human donor in good health (CMV status not recorded). Some clones in this sample may be carry-over from other donors' samples. The chain employs TRBV5-5 and TRBJ2-3; 8 bases are shared with TRBD1. Sequencing used cultured CD8+ T cells from PBMCs, obtained from culture after CMV antigen stimulation. The CDR3 sequence is CASSVGQAVGDTQYF. The CDR3 nucleotides read TGTGCCAGCAGCGTGGGACAGGCCGTAGGTGATACGCAGTATTTT.